The rows below give T cell receptor beta chains drawn from one sample of a study of OX40 agonist ivuxolimab in advanced cancers. Clones were read by immunoSEQ multiplex PCR, and TCRdb kept only the in-frame ones, dropping some. The sample has approximately 60,000 clones; around 87% are singletons. The source material was CD4+ or CD8+ T cells sorted from blood, sampled in a trial of the OX40 agonist ivuxolimab. These receptors were collected from an adult with an advanced solid tumor such as melanoma, head and neck, liver or kidney cancer. Each CDR3 is given with its conserved first and last residue. D genes are given only for firm matches. Expanded clones are given a class, and other clones once, few, many or no size at all.

TRBV6-5	.	TRBJ2-7	TRBD1	TGTGCCAGCAGTTACTCGGGGACAGGGGACCACGAGCAGTACTTC	CASSYSGTGDHEQYF
TRBV6-5	.	TRBJ1-1	.	TGTGCCAGCAGCCGCCCCTACCAGGGCGCTGAAGCTTTCTTT	CASSRPYQGAEAFF
TRBV6-6	.	TRBJ1-2	.	TGTGCCAGCAGGACCGGGACACTTGGCTACACCTTC	CASRTGTLGYTF
TRBV13	.	TRBJ2-2	.	TGTGCCAGCAGCCTTCCAAGTGCGACGGGGGAGCTGTTTTTT	CASSLPSATGELFF
TRBV30	.	TRBJ2-1	.	TGTGCCTGGAGTCAGAATGAGCAGTTCTTC	CAWSQNEQFF
TRBV5-4	.	TRBJ2-3	.	TGTGCCAGCAGCTTGGGGCTAGTGGGCACAGATACGCAGTATTTT	CASSLGLVGTDTQYF
TRBV7-8	.	TRBJ2-7	.	TGTGCCAGCAGCCCCCGGTGGGAGTACGAGCAGTACTTC	CASSPRWEYEQYF
TRBV5-1	.	TRBJ2-3	TRBD2	TGCGCCAGCAGCCTGCCTAGCGGGAGAAGCGCAGATACGCAGTATTTT	CASSLPSGRSADTQYF
TRBV6-5	.	TRBJ2-3	TRBD2	TGTGCCAGCAGACGTAGCGGGAGAACCGATACGCAGTATTTT	CASRRSGRTDTQYF
TRBV5-6	once	TRBJ1-1	.	TGTGCCAGCAGCCGACCCCTGAACACTGAAGCTTTCTTT	CASSRPLNTEAFF
TRBV12-5	few	TRBJ1-3	.	TGTGCTAGTGGTCTAGGACGAACCATATATTTT	CASGLGRTIYF
TRBV5-4	.	TRBJ2-7	.	TGTGCCAGCAGCCAAGACGACCTCCGACAGGCACGATACGAGCAGTACTTC	CASSQDDLRQARYEQYF
TRBV5-8	.	TRBJ2-2	.	TGTGCCAGCAGCACGCGCTTAGCGCCCGGGGAGCTGTTTTTT	CASSTRLAPGELFF
TRBV4-1	.	TRBJ2-5	.	TGCGCCAGCAGCGAACTAGCAGGTCAAGAGACCCAGTACTTC	CASSELAGQETQYF
TRBV2	.	TRBJ1-1	.	TGTGCCAGCAGAGGGGGGACGGGAAACACTGAAGCTTTCTTT	CASRGGTGNTEAFF